This T cell receptor (beta chain) was recorded in a study of OX40 agonist ivuxolimab in advanced cancers. Study information: Melanoma, hepatocellular carcinoma, head and neck or renal cell cancer occurred in dose-escalation patients. Anti-PD-1, anti-PD-L1 or anti-CTLA-4 therapy given earlier was allowed, and around 40% had some.

Study-wide results and caveats: Among T cells, CD8+ cells averaged more expanded clones than CD4+ cells.

V was shortened by 1 base and J by 4 bases, with 11 bases between the two germline ends. From germline, CDR1 is MNHEY and CDR2 SMNVEV (reference sequence). This CDR3 is built from 16 residues. Peripheral blood came from all dose cohorts at three timepoints. Details on this clone: The antigen is unknown.

Clones were sequenced by immunoSEQ multiplex PCR, and TCRdb holds only the in-frame ones, with some missing. The table lists about 79,000 clones, 88% of them singletons, with about 4% in the top ten. Sequencing was performed on CD4+ or CD8+ T cells sorted from blood, taken in a trial of the OX40 agonist ivuxolimab. V is TRBV27 and J is TRBJ2-6, with D maybe TRBD1 (5 bases). This clonotype was sampled from an adult with an advanced solid tumor such as melanoma, head and neck, liver or kidney cancer. The CDR3 coding sequence is TGTGCCAGCAGTTTATTCCGAAACAGGGGGGCCAACGTCCTGACTTTC. This sequence encodes CASSLFRNRGANVLTF.